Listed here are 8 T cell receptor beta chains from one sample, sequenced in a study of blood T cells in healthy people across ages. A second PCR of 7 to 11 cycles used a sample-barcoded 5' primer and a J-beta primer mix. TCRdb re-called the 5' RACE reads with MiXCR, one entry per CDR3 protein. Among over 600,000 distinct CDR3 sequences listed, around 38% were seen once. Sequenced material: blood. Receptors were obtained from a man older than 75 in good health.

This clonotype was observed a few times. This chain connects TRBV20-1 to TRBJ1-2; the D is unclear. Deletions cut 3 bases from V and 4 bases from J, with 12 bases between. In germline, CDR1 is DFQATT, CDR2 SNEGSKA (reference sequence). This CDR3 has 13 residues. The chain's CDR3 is CSARKERSYGYTF. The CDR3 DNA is TGCAGTGCTAGGAAGGAGCGCAGCTATGGCTACACCTTC.

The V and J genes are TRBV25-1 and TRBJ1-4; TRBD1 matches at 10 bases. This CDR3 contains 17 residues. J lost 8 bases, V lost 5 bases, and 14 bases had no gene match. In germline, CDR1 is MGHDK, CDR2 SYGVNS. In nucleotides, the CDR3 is TGTGCCAGCAGTCGCGGACAGGGGGGATGGGGAGGAGAAAAACTGTTTTTT. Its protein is CASSRGQGGWGGEKLFF.

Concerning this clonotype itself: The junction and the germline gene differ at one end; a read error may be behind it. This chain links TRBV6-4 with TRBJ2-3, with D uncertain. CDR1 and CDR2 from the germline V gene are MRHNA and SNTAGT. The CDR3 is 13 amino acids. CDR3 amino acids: CAGSDSQGDTQYF. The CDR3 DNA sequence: TGTGCCGGCAGTGACTCCCAAGGGGATACGCAGTATTTT.

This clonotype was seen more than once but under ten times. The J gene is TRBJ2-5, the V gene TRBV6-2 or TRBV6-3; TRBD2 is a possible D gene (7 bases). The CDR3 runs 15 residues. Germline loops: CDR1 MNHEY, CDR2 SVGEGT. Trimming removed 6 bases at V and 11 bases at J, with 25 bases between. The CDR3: CASRYTSVGAHEQYF. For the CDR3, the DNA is TGTGCCAGCAGGTACACTAGCGTGGGGGCCCATGAGCAGTACTTC.

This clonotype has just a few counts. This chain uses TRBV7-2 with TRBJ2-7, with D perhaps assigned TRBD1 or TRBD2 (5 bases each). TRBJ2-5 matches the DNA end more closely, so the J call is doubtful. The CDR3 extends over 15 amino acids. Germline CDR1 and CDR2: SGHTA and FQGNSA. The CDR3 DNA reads TGTGCCAGCAGCTTACAACCGGGACCAGGGGAGACCCAGTACTTC. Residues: CASSLQPGPGETQYF.

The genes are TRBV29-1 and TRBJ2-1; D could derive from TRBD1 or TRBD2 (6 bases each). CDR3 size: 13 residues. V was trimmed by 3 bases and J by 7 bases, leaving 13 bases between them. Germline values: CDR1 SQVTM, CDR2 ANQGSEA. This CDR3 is CSVEGGRDNEQFF. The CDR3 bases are TGCAGCGTTGAGGGGGGCCGAGATAATGAGCAGTTCTTC.

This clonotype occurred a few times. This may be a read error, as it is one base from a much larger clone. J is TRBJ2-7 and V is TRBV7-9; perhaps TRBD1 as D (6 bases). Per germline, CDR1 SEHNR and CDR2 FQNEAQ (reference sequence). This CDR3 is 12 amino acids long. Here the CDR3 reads CSSSYSGDEQYF. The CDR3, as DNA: TGTTCCAGCAGCTACTCAGGGGACGAGCAGTACTTC. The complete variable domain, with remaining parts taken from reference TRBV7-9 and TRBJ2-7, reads DTGVSQNPRHKITKRGQNVTFRCDPISEHNRLYWYRQTLGQGPEFLTYFQNEAQLEKSRLLSDRFSAERPKGSFSTLEIQRTEQGDSAMYLCSSSYSGDEQYFGPGTRLTVT.

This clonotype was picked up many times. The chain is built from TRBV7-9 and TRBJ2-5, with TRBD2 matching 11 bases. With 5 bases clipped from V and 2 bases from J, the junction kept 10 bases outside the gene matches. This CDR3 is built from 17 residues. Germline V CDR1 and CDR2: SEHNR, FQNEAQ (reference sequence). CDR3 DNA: TGTGCCAGCAGCGCCCCGCAGGGACTAGCGGTACAAGAGACCCAGTACTTC. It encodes CASSAPQGLAVQETQYF.